This T cell receptor (beta chain) was sequenced during a study of T-cell memory formation after mild COVID-19. Study-wide background: In these data, TCR clusters were largely donor specific. Study results and limitations: The appearance of some responding clones in pre-infection memory suggested that cross-reactive memory joined. Mainly in CM and EM were contracting CD4+ clones; CD8+ were in EMRA. Clones shrinking from day 15 to 85 showed even CD4/CD8 mixes; later expanders tilted CD4+.

TCRdb used MiXCR to reprocess the 5' RACE reads, holding one entry per CDR3 protein. The sample has about 400,000 distinct CDR3 sequences, 15% to 20% seen once. The length of the CDR3 is 15 residues. Germline V gene lookup returns CDR1 SGHRS and CDR2 YFSETQ. Trimming left V 4 bases short and J 0 bases short, with 13 bases between. This clonotype has at least ten counts. Its matching antigen is unknown. The material sequenced was PBMCs or a T cell subset sorted from them (not recorded which). The rearrangement uses TRBV5-1 and TRBJ1-1; possible D gene TRBD1, 5 bases. This clonotype originated in a man between 18 and 29 years old who had mild COVID-19 (a few samples of this study predate the infection). Cell type and time point are not known. The chain's CDR3 is CASSGQGLLNTEAFF. The CDR3 DNA reads as TGCGCCAGCAGCGGGCAGGGCCTGTTGAACACTGAAGCTTTCTTT.